Included here is one T cell receptor beta chain sequence, with context. This specimen belongs to a study of blood T cell repertoires in COVID-19. The CDR3 has 14 residues. From germline, CDR1 is SGHRS and CDR2 YFSETQ. With 4 bases clipped from V and 7 bases from J, the junction kept 5 bases outside the gene matches. TCRdb's copy holds only in-frame clones and misses some; the assay was immunoSEQ multiplex PCR. The table shows about 120,000 clones, with around 86% occurring only once. The source of this sequence is a woman aged 70-85 years with acute or convalescent COVID-19. J is TRBJ2-2 and V is TRBV5-1; 9 bases agree with TRBD1. The specimen sequenced was peripheral blood. In DNA form, the CDR3 reads TGCGCCAGCAGCCAACGGACAGGGGACGGGGAGCTGTTTTTT. This sequence encodes CASSQRTGDGELFF.